This T cell receptor beta chain appears in the sequencing data of a study of T cells in Graves' hyperthyroidism and ophthalmopathy (dated by TCRdb to about 2019). Study-level background: Peripheral blood samples were taken at the time of initial diagnosis, prior to any treatment. TCR V-J signatures able to tell the groups apart were searched for in a discovery cohort of about a hundred patients, of whom around 42 had Graves' ophthalmopathy and more than 55 had stable Graves' hyperthyroidism. Prospective prediction of ophthalmopathy was tested in an independent validation cohort of approximately 19 hyperthyroidism patients and some 17 patients who later progressed to ophthalmopathy. The roughly 91 discovery patients were randomly split 7:3 into training and test sets. In more than five Graves' hyperthyroidism patients, the study also compared T-cell repertoires from thyroid tissue with T-cell repertoires from blood. Once sampling was done, hyperthyroidism patients were given methimazole at a starting dose of 30 mg daily, whereas ophthalmopathy patients were given high-dose intravenous methylprednisolone. According to the paper, TCR Vbeta CDR3 sequencing was carried out on about 140 peripheral blood samples, which came from under 50 ophthalmopathy, around 75 hyperthyroidism and approximately 17 progressor patients.

Ophthalmopathy patients had moderately to severely active disease, with a Clinical Activity Score of 3 or more, a NOSPECS grade of 4 or more, and a disease duration of less than 3 months. Patients with uncontrolled infections, other autoimmune diseases, pregnancy or lactation were excluded. Clinical symptoms, serum thyroxine and TRAb, thyroid ultrasound, and orbital computed tomography formed the basis for the diagnoses. PBMCs were isolated from more than 9 ml of fresh peripheral blood by Ficoll-Paque density gradient centrifugation. Total RNA was extracted with Trizol reagent, and quality was checked on an Agilent 2100 Bioanalyzer. The germline V gene gives CDR1 as MDHEN and CDR2 as SYDVKM. Taken from cysteine to phenylalanine, the CDR3 has 14 residues. Of the read, only the CDR3 DNA is kept; its 42 bases are in frame from base 1. V sheds 3 bases and J sheds 3 bases, leaving 11 bases between their ends.

With regard to this clonotype: No antigen is known for it. Nothing much larger sits one base from this clone, and base qualities are not available.

The research as a whole found: In cross-validation, a model built on a 13 V-J signature told ophthalmopathy apart from stable hyperthyroidism with just under 90% sensitivity and about 81% specificity, and in testing the same model reached 80%/75%. Most expanded thyroid clonotypes (frequency above 0.001) were also detected in blood, suggesting blood repertoires may reflect thyroid immune responses. Sample size was not statistically predetermined, and blinding of investigators to group allocation was not performed. During validation, the model predicted progression to ophthalmopathy a median of approximately six months ahead of onset, with roughly 65% sensitivity and 72.22% specificity.

The TCR beta CDR3 regions were amplified from the RNA transcripts. A first-round RT-PCR of the TCR CDR3 used the HTBI primer set with the Qiagen OneStep RT-PCR kit. Libraries were constructed in a second round of multiplex PCR, after which size selection and purification were carried out. Sequencing of the libraries was done on an Illumina HiSeq2000 using paired-end 100 bp reads. The study's processing was this. SOAPnuke was used to process the raw data, throwing out any read that contained adapters or uncalled bases, had a mean Phred below 15, or lacked an exact constant-primer or identifier match. COPE v1.2.5 was used to merge high-quality paired reads, and clonotypes were defined as unique nucleotide sequences. Clonotypes were aligned to IMGT TRBV, TRBD and TRBJ reference segments using MiTCR v1.1. The analysis was restricted to V-J combinations with a frequency above 0.0001, which together covered 99.2% of the repertoires. The TCS score was defined as the ratio of F50 (clonal expansion) to E x V (chaos), calculated using BLOSUM62-based TCRdist between CDR3 peptides within each V-J. Welch's t-statistics and random forest reduced 450 to 600 V-J features to some 14, which were used in a naive Bayes classifier (R e1071). TCRdb passed the public sequencing reads through fastp at Q25 and MiXCR, retaining productive beta sequences. CDR3 protein sequences are deduplicated, and each keeps its most common genes and DNA. TCRdb's processing, not the authors', yielded these V and J calls. The sample contains around 520,000 distinct CDR3 sequences, roughly 24% of them found a single time. 10% to 12% of the sample is held by the ten biggest clonotypes.

This sequence originates from a woman in her twenties or thirties with Graves' ophthalmopathy. The V and J segments used are TRBV28 and TRBJ1-1, with the D segment identity uncertain. The sequencing sample was made of blood. The base sequence is TGTGCCAGCAGTTTTGGCTCTAGGGACACTGAAGCTTTCTTT. It specifies CASSFGSRDTEAFF.